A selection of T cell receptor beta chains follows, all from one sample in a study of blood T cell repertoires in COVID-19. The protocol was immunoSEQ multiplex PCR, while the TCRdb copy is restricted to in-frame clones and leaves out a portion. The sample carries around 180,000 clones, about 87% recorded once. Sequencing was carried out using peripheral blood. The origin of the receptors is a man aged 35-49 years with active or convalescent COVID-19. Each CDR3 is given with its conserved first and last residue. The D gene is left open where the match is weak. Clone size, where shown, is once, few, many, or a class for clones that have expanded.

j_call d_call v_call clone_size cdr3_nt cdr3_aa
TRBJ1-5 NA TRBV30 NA TGTGCCTCGGGACAAAATAGCAATCAGCCCCAGCATTTT CASGQNSNQPQHF
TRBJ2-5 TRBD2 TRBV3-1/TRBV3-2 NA TGTGCCAGCAGCCCCCGCGGGGGGATACAAGAGACCCAGTACTTC CASSPRGGIQETQYF
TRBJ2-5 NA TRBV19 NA TGTGCCAGTAGTCTCTGGGGAAGCGGTATGGGAGAGACCCAGTACTTC CASSLWGSGMGETQYF
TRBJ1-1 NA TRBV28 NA TGTGCCAGCAGTTTACGGGGGAGAGCTTTCTTT CASSLRGRAFF
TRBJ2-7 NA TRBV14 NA TGTGCCAGCAGCCAAGAATTCCAGGGATATTTCCCCTACGAGCAGTACTTC CASSQEFQGYFPYEQYF
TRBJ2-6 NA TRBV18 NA TGTGCCAGCTCCTCTATATCTGGGGCCAACGTCCTGACTTTC CASSSISGANVLTF
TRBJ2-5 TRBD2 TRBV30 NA TGTGCCTGGAGTGTAGGGACTAGCGGGGTCCAAGAGACCCAGTACTTC CAWSVGTSGVQETQYF
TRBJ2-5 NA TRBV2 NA TGTGCCAGCAGCCCCGACAGAGCCCAAGAGACCCAGTACTTC CASSPDRAQETQYF
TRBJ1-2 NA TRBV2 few TGTGCCAGCAGTGAAGACAGGTCCTATGGCTACACCTTC CASSEDRSYGYTF
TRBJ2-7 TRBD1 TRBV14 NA TGTGCCAGCAGCCCCCCGGGACAGGGGGCCCGAGGGCAGTACTTC CASSPPGQGARGQYF
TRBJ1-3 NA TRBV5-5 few TGTGCCAGCAGCCAAGACCCACCGGGTGGAAACACCATATATTTT CASSQDPPGGNTIYF
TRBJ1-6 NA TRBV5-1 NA TGCGCCAGCAGCTTGGATGGTCGGTTTCGGGGTTTGGGAAATTCACCCCTCCACTTT CASSLDGRFRGLGNSPLHF
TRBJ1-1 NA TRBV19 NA TGTGCCAGTAATACATGGCTGGACACTGAAGCTTTCTTT CASNTWLDTEAFF
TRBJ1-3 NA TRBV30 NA TGTGCCTGGAATGCGGTTAGCCCTGGAAACACCATATATTTT CAWNAVSPGNTIYF
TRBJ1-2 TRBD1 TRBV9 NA TGTGCCAGCAGCGTAGGGGACAGGGGATCCTATGGCTACACCTTC CASSVGDRGSYGYTF
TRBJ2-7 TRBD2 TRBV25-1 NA TGTGCCACGCGATCAGCGGGGTCGTACGAGCAGTACTTC CATRSAGSYEQYF
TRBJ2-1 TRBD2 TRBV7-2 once TGTGCCAGCAGCCTTGGCCCGGCTAGCGGGGTCAATGAGCAGTTCTTC CASSLGPASGVNEQFF
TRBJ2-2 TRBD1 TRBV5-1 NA TGCGCCAGCAGCGTCGTGACAGGGGGGGACACCGGGGAGCTGTTTTTT CASSVVTGGDTGELFF
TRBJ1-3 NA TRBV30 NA TGTGCCTGGAGTGTATGGGGCTCCTCTGGAAACACCATATATTTT CAWSVWGSSGNTIYF
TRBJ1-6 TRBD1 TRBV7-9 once TGTGCCAGCAGCGAGGGGGCCCGATCACCCCTCCACTTT CASSEGARSPLHF
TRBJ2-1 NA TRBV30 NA TGTGCCTGGGGAGGGGGGCTGTTTTCCCCTACCTACAATGAGCAGTTCTTC CAWGGGLFSPTYNEQFF
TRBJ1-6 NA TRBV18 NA TGTGCCAGCTCAACCGAAGCGGTCTTACCCCTCCACTTT CASSTEAVLPLHF
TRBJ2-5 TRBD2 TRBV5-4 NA TGTGCCAGCAGCTGGGGGCCCCAGACTAGCGATGAGACCCAGTACTTC CASSWGPQTSDETQYF
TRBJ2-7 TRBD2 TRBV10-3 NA TGTGCCATCAGCCACGGGACTAGCGGGGACTACGAGCAGTACTTC CAISHGTSGDYEQYF
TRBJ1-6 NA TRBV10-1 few TGCGCCAGCAGTGAGTCGGGGCGCTTTGGGGGGACCTCTAATTCACCCCTCCACTTT CASSESGRFGGTSNSPLHF
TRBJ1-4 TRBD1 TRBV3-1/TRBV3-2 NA TGTGCCAGCAGCTTTAACCGGGACAGCTTGTTTTTT CASSFNRDSLFF
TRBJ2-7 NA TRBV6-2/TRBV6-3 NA TGTGCCAGCAGTTACTCTACGGTCCTCCGCTCCTACGAGCAGTACTTC CASSYSTVLRSYEQYF
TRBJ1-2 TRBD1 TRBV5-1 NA TGCGCCAGCAGGTCGGGACAGGGAGTTTTCTATGGCTACACCTTC CASRSGQGVFYGYTF
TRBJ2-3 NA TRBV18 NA TGTGCCAGCTCACAACGGGGGTCTAGCACAGATACGCAGTATTTT CASSQRGSSTDTQYF
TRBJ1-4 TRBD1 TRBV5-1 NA TGCGCCAGCAGCTTCGGACAGGATGAAAAACTGTTTTTT CASSFGQDEKLFF
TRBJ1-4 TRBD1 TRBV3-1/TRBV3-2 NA TGTGCCAGCAGCCAAGATATGACAGGGGACGATGAAAAACTGTTTTTT CASSQDMTGDDEKLFF
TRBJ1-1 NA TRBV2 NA TGTGCCAGCAGTGATTTGGGGGGAGCCACTGAAGCTTTCTTT CASSDLGGATEAFF
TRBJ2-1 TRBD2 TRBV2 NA TGTGCCAGCCCCGGCATCATAGCGGGGGGGTCGGTCTTC CASPGIIAGGSVF
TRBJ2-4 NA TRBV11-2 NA TGTGCCAGCAGCTCACGACTGACAGGCGAAAACATTCAGTACTTC CASSSRLTGENIQYF
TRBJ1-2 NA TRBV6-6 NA TGTGCCAGCAGCCCTAATCGGGGGGACTATGGCTACACCTTC CASSPNRGDYGYTF
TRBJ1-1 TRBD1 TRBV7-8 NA TGTGCCAGCAGCTTCCCCAACGACAGGGGATGGAGGAACACTGAAGCTTTCTTT CASSFPNDRGWRNTEAFF
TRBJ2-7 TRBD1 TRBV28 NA TGTGCCAGCAGTTGGGACAGCTCCTACGAGCAGTACTTC CASSWDSSYEQYF
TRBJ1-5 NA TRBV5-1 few TGCGCCAGCTTCTGGGACAACAATCAGCCCCAGCATTTT CASFWDNNQPQHF
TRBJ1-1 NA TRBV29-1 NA TGCAGCGTTGTATCAGGGCGGACTGAAGCTTTCTTT CSVVSGRTEAFF
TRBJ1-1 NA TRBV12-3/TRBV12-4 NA TGTGCCAGCAGTCAGAGCGTAACTGAAGCTTTCTTT CASSQSVTEAFF
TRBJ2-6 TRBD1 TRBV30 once TGTGCCTGGTCCGGGACAGGCCTCTCTGGGGCCAACGTCCTGACTTTC CAWSGTGLSGANVLTF
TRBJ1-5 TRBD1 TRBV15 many TGTGCCACCAGCAGAGAAGGGGACAGCTCCGGGTATCAGCCCCAGCATTTT CATSREGDSSGYQPQHF
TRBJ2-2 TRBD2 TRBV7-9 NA TGTGCCAGCAGTGGGAGGGGGAACACCGGGGAGCTGTTTTTT CASSGRGNTGELFF
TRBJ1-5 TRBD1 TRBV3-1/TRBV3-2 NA TGTGCCAGCAGCCGAAGCGGGACAGGGACTCAGCCCCAGCATTTT CASSRSGTGTQPQHF
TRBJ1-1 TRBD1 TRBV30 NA TGTGCCTGGAGTGTATCCCAGGGGGCAGGCACTGAAGCTTTCTTT CAWSVSQGAGTEAFF
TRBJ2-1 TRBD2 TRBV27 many TGTGCCAGCAGTCCTGTGCTAGCGGGGGAACGGAAGTTCTTC CASSPVLAGERKFF
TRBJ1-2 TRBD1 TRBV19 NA TGTGCCAGTAACGCCCCGGACAGGGTCTATGGCTACACCTTC CASNAPDRVYGYTF
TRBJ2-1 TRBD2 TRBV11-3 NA TGTGCCAGCAGCCGGACTCCTCCGGGGGGGTCCTACAATGAGCAGTTCTTC CASSRTPPGGSYNEQFF
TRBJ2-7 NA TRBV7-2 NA TGTGCCAGCAGCCCAGGTTCTATGTACGAGCAGTACTTC CASSPGSMYEQYF
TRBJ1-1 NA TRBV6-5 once TGTGCCAGCATCAGCAGGGAGGCCACTGAAGCTTTCTTT CASISREATEAFF
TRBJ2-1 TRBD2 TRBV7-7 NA TGTGCTAGCAGTCTCACTAGCGGGGGTTTGAATGAGCAGTTCTTC CASSLTSGGLNEQFF
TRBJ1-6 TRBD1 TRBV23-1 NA TGCGCCAGCAGTCTCAACAGGACAGGCCCTAATTCACCCCTCCACTTT CASSLNRTGPNSPLHF
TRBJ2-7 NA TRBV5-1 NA TGCGCCAGCAGCTCCATCGGGGACAATCCCTACGAGCAGTACTTC CASSSIGDNPYEQYF
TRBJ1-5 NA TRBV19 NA TGTGCCAGTATTCGCGGGGGGCAAGGCAATCAGCCCCAGCATTTT CASIRGGQGNQPQHF
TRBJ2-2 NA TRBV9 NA TGTGCCAGCAGCGGGGACATCACCGGGGAGCTGTTTTTT CASSGDITGELFF